The source of this T cell receptor (beta chain) is a study of Graves' ophthalmopathy and Graves' hyperthyroidism. Study-level information: Over 18 months of follow-up, stable hyperthyroidism required that no ophthalmopathy appear.

Amplification of the TCR beta CDR3 regions used RNA transcripts (as template). HTBI-primed RT-PCR formed the first round, and a multiplex PCR formed the second. TCRdb re-called the multiplex PCR reads with MiXCR, one entry per CDR3 protein. The sample lists over a million distinct CDR3 sequences; about 35% were seen once. Study-wide results and caveats: Detection in blood was also observed for most expanded thyroid clonotypes above 0.001 frequency.

Germline values: CDR1 DFQATT, CDR2 SNEGSKA (reference sequence). V dropped 8 bases and J dropped 14 bases, with 25 bases sitting between them. This CDR3 spans 14 amino acids. This clonotype appeared many times. The antigen is unknown. Sequenced sample: peripheral blood or thyroid tissue (not recorded which). The chain has TRBV20-1 and TRBJ1-6; TRBD1 might be the D (6 bases). This sequence was found in an adult man with Graves' hyperthyroidism. The CDR3, as DNA: TGCAGTACCCTAATGGGTCAGGGGTCTCGCACCCTCCACTTT. It is translated as CSTLMGQGSRTLHF.